This T cell receptor (beta chain) originates from a study of regulatory T cells in long-lasting Graves disease. Time point denoted: newly diagnosed GD, antithyroid drugs for less than 3 months. Preparation of the TCR library used RNA extracted from PBMCs. The V gene's germline CDR1 is SGHNT and CDR2 YYREEE (reference sequence). The CDR3 spans 17 residues. Germline trimming cut 0 bases from V and 3 bases from J; bases unmatched to any gene: 6. CDR3 regions were amplified by Arm-PCR using iRepertoire HTBI primers to build TCR beta libraries. TCRdb re-called the multiplex PCR reads with MiXCR, one entry per CDR3 protein. The sample holds some 220,000 distinct CDR3 sequences, roughly a fifth seen once. The same data also went into a second study, on T cells in Graves' hyperthyroidism and ophthalmopathy.

Sequenced here: peripheral blood mononuclear cells (PBMCs), sampled at new diagnosis, from a patient treated with antithyroid drugs. The genes are TRBV5-4 and TRBJ2-1, with TRBD2 matching 10 bases. The receptor's source is a woman in her twenties or thirties with Graves disease. The CDR3 DNA sequence: TGTGCCAGCAGCTTGGCCGGCTCTAGCGGGAGCTACAATGAGCAGTTCTTC. It codes for CASSLAGSSGSYNEQFF.